This T cell receptor beta chain was obtained from a study of T cell responses to AZD1222 COVID-19 vaccine. Study observations and caveats: AZD1222 recipients seropositive at baseline numbered only six or seven.

Remarks on this clone: Its antigen is undetermined.

Trimming removed 4 bases from V and 5 bases from J; junction bases left unmatched: 10. The CDR3 runs 16 residues. The germline CDR1 and CDR2 sequences are LNHDA and SQIVND (reference sequence). Data came from immunoSEQ multiplex PCR; TCRdb stores just in-frame clones and leaves some out. The table lists about 170,000 clones, around 88% of them singletons. This chain joins TRBV19 and TRBJ1-1, with 10 nucleotides matching TRBD1. The sequenced sample was peripheral blood, obtained 28 days after the second AZD1222 dose. The source of this sequence is an adult who received the AZD1222 COVID-19 vaccine. The DNA of the CDR3 is TGTGCCAGTAGTACCCGGGACAGGGGATATTATACTGAAGCTTTCTTT. This encodes CASSTRDRGYYTEAFF. Drawing the rest from reference TRBV19 and TRBJ1-1, the complete variable domain is DGGITQSPKYLFRKEGQNVTLSCEQNLNHDAMYWYRQDPGQGLRLIYYSQIVNDFQKGDIAEGYSVSREKKESFPLTVTSAQKNPTAFYLCASSTRDRGYYTEAFFGQGTRLTVV.